This T cell receptor beta chain was recovered during a study of early T cells in non-severe SARS-CoV-2 infection. Study findings and constraints: There was a bias toward anti-spike CD8 responses in VDJdb matching, which missed private and CD4 specificities.

Worth noting for this clonotype: The antigen is undetermined.

Attachment of unique molecular identifiers was made to individual cDNA molecules. In TCRdb, the 5' RACE reads were re-called with MiXCR into one record per CDR3 protein. This table holds 30,000 to 35,000 distinct CDR3 sequences, over 6.5% found once. The sample consisted of whole blood. The source is an adult who was a healthcare worker with PCR-confirmed SARS-CoV-2 infection or an uninfected control (not recorded which).

The CDR3: CASSLAQTDTQYF. In nucleotides, the CDR3 is TGTGCCAGCAGCTTAGCGCAAACAGATACGCAGTATTTT. The rearrangement uses TRBV7-6 and TRBJ2-3; D ambiguous. Germline V gene lookup returns CDR1 SGHVS and CDR2 FNYEAQ. Trimming stripped 0 bases from V and 3 bases from J, with 4 bases between. The CDR3 runs 13 residues.